One sample yielded the 28 T cell receptor beta chains listed below, sequenced in a study of cytomegalovirus exposure and HLA in healthy donors. PCR employed 60 Vbeta and 13 Jbeta primers. Produced via immunoSEQ multiplex PCR; TCRdb's table is partial and in-frame only. Of 60,000 to 70,000 clones in the sample, just over 75% were seen once. The sample was PBMCs. These receptors came from a man aged 45-60 years in good health and CMV-seronegative.

J is TRBJ2-7 and V is TRBV6-5; D is unclear. Germline V gene data show CDR1 as MNHEY and CDR2 as SVGAGI. The CDR3 covers 14 residues. The germline V and J ends were trimmed by 0 bases and 2 bases, with 8 bases remaining between them. The DNA for the CDR3 is TGTGCCAGCAGTTACTCAGTCCAGACCTACGAGCAGTACTTC. Translating it yields CASSYSVQTYEQYF.

The V call is TRBV6-5, the J call TRBJ1-3; D uncertain. The germline V and J ends were trimmed by 0 bases and 4 bases, with 10 bases remaining between them. The germline V gene encodes CDR1 MNHEY and CDR2 SVGAGI. This CDR3 spans 15 amino acids. The DNA of the CDR3 is TGTGCCAGCAGTTACTCGATGAGGGCGGGAAACACCATATATTTT. Encoded protein: CASSYSMRAGNTIYF.

The table lists this clone with a few counts. The chain couples TRBV29-1 to TRBJ1-1, with unresolved D. The V gene's germline CDR1 is SQVTM and CDR2 ANQGSEA. CDR3 length: 16 residues. V lost 4 bases and J lost 5, with 23 bases in between. CDR3 protein: CSVVFRDTLRGTEAFF. The CDR3, as DNA: TGCAGCGTTGTGTTTCGTGACACTCTCAGAGGGACTGAAGCTTTCTTT. Using reference TRBV29-1 and TRBJ1-1 for the parts outside the CDR3, the full variable domain is SAVISQKPSRDICQRGTSLTIQCQVDSQVTMMFWYRQQPGQSLTLIATANQGSEATYESGFVIDKFPISRPNLTFSTLTVSNMSPEDSSIYLCSVVFRDTLRGTEAFFGQGTRLTVV.

J is TRBJ1-3 and V is TRBV5-4; the match to TRBD1 covers 12 bases. Germline assignment: CDR1 SGHNT and CDR2 YYREEE (reference sequence). The CDR3 is made up of 17 amino acids. The V and J ends lost 6 bases and 0 bases, in that order; junction bases with no gene match: 7. The CDR3 DNA reads as TGTGCCAGCACCCTAGGGACAGGGGGCACCTCTGGAAACACCATATATTTT. This gives the protein CASTLGTGGTSGNTIYF. The full variable domain, completed using reference TRBV5-4 and TRBJ1-3, is ETGVTQSPTHLIKTRGQQVTLRCSSQSGHNTVSWYQQALGQGPQFIFQYYREEENGRGNFPPRFSGLQFPNYSSELNVNALELDDSALYLCASTLGTGGTSGNTIYFGEGSWLTVV.

This sequence joins TRBV7-9 and TRBJ2-1; maybe TRBD2 (6 bases). Trimming pared 2 bases from V and 15 bases from J, leaving 14 bases between. Germline loops: CDR1 SEHNR, CDR2 FQNEAQ (reference sequence). CDR3 length: 12 residues. CDR3 protein: CASSLKVGGLFF. The CDR3 DNA is TGTGCCAGCAGCTTAAAGGTCGGGGGTTTGTTCTTC.

The genes are TRBV19 and TRBJ1-1, with 7 bases lining up with TRBD1. J was trimmed by 0 bases and V by 5 bases; bases with no gene match: 6. CDR1 is LNHDA, CDR2 SQIVND, per germline (reference sequence). The CDR3 is made up of 15 amino acids. CDR3 DNA sequence: TGTGCCAGTAGTCCTCTGGACAGGCTGAACACTGAAGCTTTCTTT. Translating gives CASSPLDRLNTEAFF.

CDR3 region: CASSWGQGAYGYTF. The CDR3 DNA sequence: TGTGCCAGCAGTTGGGGACAGGGGGCTTATGGCTACACCTTC. The V call is TRBV28, the J call TRBJ1-2, with 12 bases matching TRBD1. Germline V gene lookup returns CDR1 MDHEN and CDR2 SYDVKM. Unmatched junction bases numbered 2, after V lost 4 bases and J lost 5 bases. The CDR3 has 14 amino acids.

The rearrangement joins TRBV5-1 to TRBJ2-7; 10 positions match TRBD1. V shed 0 bases, J shed 6 bases, and the junction held 9 bases outside the gene matches. Germline V lookup: CDR1 SGHRS, CDR2 YFSETQ. The length of the CDR3 is 16 residues. The CDR3 bases are TGCGCCAGCAGCTTGGAAGACAGGGGGCTTCGTAGCGAGCAGTACTTC. Translated: CASSLEDRGLRSEQYF.

The chain uses TRBV10-3 and TRBJ2-7; D possibly corresponds to TRBD2 (6 bases). Germline assignment: CDR1 ENHRY and CDR2 SYGVKD. The CDR3 totals 14 residues. Deletions cut 3 bases from V and 6 bases from J, with 15 bases between. The CDR3 spells CAISDAAGNREQYF. CDR3 nucleotide sequence: TGTGCCATCAGTGACGCTGCGGGAAATCGCGAGCAGTACTTC.

J is TRBJ2-3 and V is TRBV11-3, with D maybe TRBD2 (6 bases). The CDR3 spans 15 residues. V was shortened by 8 bases and J by 3 bases, with 18 bases between the two germline ends. Per the germline V gene, CDR1 is SGHNT and CDR2 is YENEEA. CDR3 sequence reads: CASSDGGGSTDTQYF. In DNA form, the CDR3 reads TGTGCCAGCTCCGACGGGGGTGGTTCGACAGATACGCAGTATTTT.

This chain uses TRBV18 with TRBJ1-2, with 7 bases that match TRBD1. In germline, CDR1 is KGHSH, CDR2 LQKENI. CDR3 length equals 14 residues. The V segment lost 6 bases and the J segment 8 bases; nucleotides outside the gene matches: 12. The CDR3 sequence: CASSSGQTSIGYTF. CDR3 nucleotide sequence: TGTGCCAGCTCTTCGGGACAGACATCTATCGGCTACACCTTC.

The rearrangement joins TRBV30 to TRBJ1-3, with 7 positions matching TRBD1. J was trimmed by 4 bases and V by 8 bases; bases with no gene match: 11. CDR1 and CDR2 (germline): GTSNPN, SVGIG (reference sequence). CDR3 length: 14 residues. This chain's CDR3 is CAGDQGGRGNTIYF. Written as DNA, the CDR3 is TGTGCCGGGGACCAGGGGGGAAGAGGAAACACCATATATTTT.

This CDR3 is CASSIIGTGGTGELFF. CDR3 coding DNA: TGTGCCAGCAGCATAATCGGGACAGGGGGCACCGGGGAGCTGTTTTTT. The rearrangement links TRBV9 to TRBJ2-2; 11 nucleotides agree with TRBD1. Losses at the gene ends were 4 bases for V and 4 bases for J; bases not matched to a gene: 6. Germline V lookup: CDR1 SGDLS, CDR2 YYNGEE. The CDR3 is 16 amino acids.

The chain is built from TRBV5-1 and TRBJ1-1, with 7 bases that match TRBD1. The V and J ends lost 0 bases and 3 bases, in that order; junction bases with no gene match: 5. The CDR3 sequence is 15 residues long. Germline assignment: CDR1 SGHRS and CDR2 YFSETQ. The CDR3 sequence: CASSLEDRAYTEAFF. CDR3 nucleotide sequence: TGCGCCAGCAGCTTGGAAGACAGGGCCTACACTGAAGCTTTCTTT.

This clone was seen only a few times. V usage is TRBV5-1 and J usage is TRBJ1-1; D perhaps matches TRBD1 (5 bases). Germline CDR1 reads SGHRS; CDR2 reads YFSETQ. With 4 bases removed from V and 2 bases from J, the gap between germline ends came to 15 bases. The CDR3 sequence is 15 residues long. The CDR3, as DNA: TGCGCCAGCAGCCAAGCCCACCAGGGTAACACTGAAGCTTTCTTT. Residues: CASSQAHQGNTEAFF.

This clone has just a few counts. This chain joins TRBV19 and TRBJ2-7; 7 nucleotides align to TRBD2. Germline assignment: CDR1 LNHDA and CDR2 SQIVND (reference sequence). The CDR3 has 12 amino acids. V lost 5 bases to trimming and J lost 4 bases; unmatched junction nucleotides: 2. This CDR3 reads CASSAGGYEQYF. The CDR3 bases are TGTGCCAGTAGTGCCGGGGGGTACGAGCAGTACTTC.

This chain links TRBV5-5 with TRBJ1-5; the D gene is possibly TRBD1 (5 bases). The germline V and J ends were trimmed by 1 base and 2 bases, with 7 bases remaining between them. The CDR3 consists of 14 residues. The germline V gene has CDR1 SGHKS and CDR2 YYEKEE (reference sequence). CDR3 sequence: CASSLRGGNQPQHF. The DNA of the CDR3 is TGTGCCAGCAGCTTGCGGGGGGGCAATCAGCCCCAGCATTTT.

The chain employs TRBV14 and TRBJ2-1; 9 bases line up with TRBD2. The CDR3 sequence is 17 residues long. V dropped 0 bases and J dropped 5; count of bases not matched to a gene: 8. Germline V gene sequence: CDR1 SGHDN, CDR2 FVKESK. The CDR3 region has the DNA TGTGCCAGCAGCCAAGATCTCGGGCGGGGGGGCCACAATGAGCAGTTCTTC. Its protein product is CASSQDLGRGGHNEQFF.

The chain links TRBV11-2 to TRBJ1-2; a weak D match, TRBD1 (5 bases). The V gene's germline CDR1 is SGHAT and CDR2 FQNNGV. The V gene lost 5 bases and the J gene lost 4 bases, with 14 bases spanning the gap. This CDR3 is built from 14 residues. CDR3 region: CASSPGKLGYGYTF. The CDR3 DNA is TGTGCCAGCAGCCCAGGGAAGCTGGGCTATGGCTACACCTTC.

Of note for this clone: The junction and the germline gene differ at one end; a read error may be behind it. The chain has TRBV9 and TRBJ1-2; TRBD1 might be the D (5 bases). There are 14 residues in the CDR3. CDR1 and CDR2 from the germline V gene are SGDLS and YYNGEE. The CDR3 loop reads CASGVVGANYGYTF. For the CDR3, the DNA is TGTGCCAGCGGCGTAGTAGGGGCTAACTATGGCTACACCTTC.

J is TRBJ1-6 and V is TRBV2; 11 bases are a match to TRBD1. This CDR3 has 16 residues. V lost 10 bases to trimming and J lost 7 bases; unmatched junction nucleotides: 12. Germline CDR1 and CDR2: SNHLY and FYNNEI. CDR3 amino acids: CATTGQGAKNNSPLHF. Here the CDR3 DNA reads TGTGCCACCACAGGACAGGGGGCGAAAAACAATTCACCCCTCCACTTT.

V and J are TRBV25-1 and TRBJ2-7; D is perhaps TRBD1 (5 bases). V was cut by 4 bases and J by 6 bases, with 10 bases left in between. Germline lookup yields CDR1 MGHDK and CDR2 SYGVNS. This CDR3 has 12 residues. The CDR3 spells CASSAGFGEQYF. Written as DNA, the CDR3 is TGTGCCAGCAGTGCAGGGTTTGGCGAGCAGTACTTC.

The chain is built from TRBV4-1 and TRBJ1-2; 7 positions match TRBD1. The CDR3 extends over 17 amino acids. Trimming at V came to 1 base and at J to 4 bases, leaving 12 bases not matched to a gene. Germline-derived CDR1 and CDR2 are MGHRA and YSYEKL. CDR3 nucleotides: TGCGCCAGCAGCCAAGGGGACAGTTTTTACCCGATCTATGGCTACACCTTC. The encoded protein is CASSQGDSFYPIYGYTF.

CDR3 protein: CASSQDRVVHEQFF. The CDR3 nucleotides are TGCGCCAGCAGCCAGGACAGGGTTGTCCATGAGCAGTTCTTC. The chain has TRBV5-1 and TRBJ2-1; the match to TRBD1 covers 8 bases. CDR3 size: 14 residues. V shed 4 bases and J 8 bases; nucleotides not matched to a gene: 8. Germline-derived CDR1 and CDR2 are SGHRS and YFSETQ.

The chain joins TRBV5-1 to TRBJ2-7; TRBD2 aligns across 13 bases. This CDR3 spans 16 amino acids. The germline CDR1 and CDR2 sequences are SGHRS and YFSETQ. V shed 4 bases and J 5 bases; nucleotides not matched to a gene: 9. The DNA for the CDR3 is TGCGCCAGCAGCCACTCGACTAGCGGGGGGACGAACGAGCAGTACTTC. This codes for CASSHSTSGGTNEQYF.

CDR3 sequence reads: CAGGGAVEQYF. In nucleotides, the CDR3 is TGTGCCGGCGGGGGGGCGGTCGAGCAGTACTTC. This chain uses TRBV6-1 with TRBJ2-7; 9 positions agree with TRBD2. The CDR3 is 11 amino acids. Looked up from germline, CDR1 is MNHNS and CDR2 is SASEGT. The ends lost 11 bases at V and 6 bases at J; junction bases unmatched: 5.

This rearrangement joins TRBV2 to TRBJ1-2; D perhaps matches TRBD1 (6 bases). CDR3 length: 13 amino acids. Germline V gene lookup returns CDR1 SNHLY and CDR2 FYNNEI. V was shortened by 6 bases and J by 8 bases, with 16 bases between the two germline ends. Here the CDR3 reads CASRATGPEGYTF. The CDR3 nucleotides read TGTGCCAGCAGGGCCACAGGGCCCGAAGGCTACACCTTC. The full variable domain, rest sourced from reference TRBV2 and TRBJ1-2, is EPEVTQTPSHQVTQMGQEVILRCVPISNHLYFYWYRQILGQKVEFLVSFYNNEISEKSEIFDDQFSVERPDGSNFTLKIRSTKLEDSAMYFCASRATGPEGYTFGSGTRLTVV.

V usage is TRBV6-1 and J usage is TRBJ1-2; D unclear. Trimming stripped 6 bases from V and 5 bases from J, with 10 bases between. Germline V gene sequence: CDR1 MNHNS, CDR2 SASEGT. The CDR3 is 12 residues long. CDR3 in DNA: TGTGCCAGCAGGGAGGAAGATTATGGCTACACCTTC. Encoded protein: CASREEDYGYTF.